The clone carrying this T cell receptor beta chain was seen only a few times. Its target is not known. The sample comes from a study of chemoradiotherapy in HPV16-positive cancers. Study details: A couple of HPV16-positive patients' cells yielded candidate HPV-specific clones and common motifs. Study results and caveats: In HPV16-positive patients, HPV-responsive T-cell expansion tracked better recurrence-free survival. Candidate HPV-specific clones and E7-related TCR motifs grew in tumor during treatment.

CDR3 length: 12 amino acids. Germline loops: CDR1 SEHNR, CDR2 FQNEAQ (reference sequence). V was clipped by 3 bases and J by 3 bases, with 3 bases between them. Measured with immunoSEQ multiplex PCR; TCRdb has only the in-frame clones, and not every one. The data hold just under 40,000 clones, with around 80% observed a single time. This sample comprised blood, obtained from a patient who underwent chemoradiotherapy. The V gene is TRBV7-9, the J gene TRBJ2-1; no definite D call. This TCR derives from a human donor with HPV-associated anogenital cancer. CDR3 residues: CASSLGYNEQFF. For the CDR3, the DNA is TGTGCCAGCAGCTTGGGCTACAATGAGCAGTTCTTC.